Each of the 7 T cell receptor beta chains below was sequenced from the same sample in a study of beta chain features in type 1 diabetes. The whole isolated RNA underwent reverse transcription, so sequencing captured expressed TCRB transcripts. Produced via immunoSEQ multiplex PCR; TCRdb's table is partial and in-frame only. Of fewer than 110,000 clones in the sample, 25% to 30% were seen once. Study results and limitations: Shorter TCRB CDR3s, moderately but significantly so, were found in Type 1 diabetes patients in all four CD4+ subsets.

These receptors' antigens are unknown. Sequenced sample: central memory CD4+ T cells from blood. These receptors were taken from a woman between 18 and 29 years old with type 1 diabetes.

Regarding this clone: A junction end diverges from the germline sequence, so it may reflect a read error. The chain combines TRBV5-1 with TRBJ1-2; TRBD1 agrees at 7 bases. The CDR3 length is 13 residues. The V gene's germline CDR1 is SGHRS and CDR2 YFSETQ. This chain's CDR3 is CASSLGQSYGYTF. The CDR3, as DNA: TGCGCCAGCAGTTTGGGACAGTCCTATGGCTACACCTTC. Based on the CDR3 plus reference TRBV5-1 and TRBJ1-2, the full variable domain is KAGVTQTPRYLIKTRGQQVTLSCSPISGHRSVSWYQQTPGQGLQFLFEYFSETQRNKGNFPGRFSGRQFSNSRSEMNVSTLELGDSALYLCASSLGQSYGYTFGSGTRLTVV.

Remarks on this clone: Other nucleotide sequences in the sample specify the same CDR3. The V and J genes are TRBV28 and TRBJ1-2; 8 bases map to TRBD1. From germline, CDR1 is MDHEN and CDR2 SYDVKM. The CDR3 is made up of 14 amino acids. Trimming took 5 bases from V and 5 from J; bases not matched to a gene: 7. CDR3 protein: CASSPGGAGYGYTF. Written as DNA, the CDR3 is TGTGCCAGCAGTCCAGGGGGCGCAGGGTATGGCTACACCTTC.

V is TRBV7-8 and J is TRBJ1-1; D unclear. This CDR3 region has 13 residues. CDR1 is SGHVS, CDR2 FQNEAQ, per germline. The germline V and J ends were trimmed by 5 bases and 8 bases, with 15 bases remaining between them. CDR3 sequence (DNA): TGTGCCAGCAGCCCCTCCGGCAGGTCAGAAGCTTTCTTT. As protein: CASSPSGRSEAFF.

V and J are TRBV4-3 and TRBJ2-3; TRBD2 matches 16 bases. The CDR3 is 21 residues long. J lost 0 bases, V lost 0 bases, and 9 bases had no gene match. Germline CDR1 is LGHNA and CDR2 is YSLEER. The CDR3, as DNA: TGCGCCAGCAGCCAAGATCTCTCAGGGACTAGCGGGGGGGGTAGCACAGATACGCAGTATTTT. Translation: CASSQDLSGTSGGGSTDTQYF.

This clone was counted a few times. The chain uses TRBV5-6 and TRBJ2-3, with TRBD2 matching over 8 bases. Trimming at V came to 10 bases and at J to 0 bases, leaving 7 bases not matched to a gene. Germline loops: CDR1 SGHDT, CDR2 YYEEEE. The CDR3 extends over 14 amino acids. The CDR3 bases are TGTGCCTATAGCGGGATGGGTAGCACAGATACGCAGTATTTT. It encodes CAYSGMGSTDTQYF.

This clone came up a few times. This chain connects TRBV14 to TRBJ1-2; D gene unclear. The CDR3 is made up of 13 amino acids. From germline, CDR1 is SGHDN and CDR2 FVKESK. V lost 0 bases to trimming and J lost 4 bases, with 6 bases between them. DNA for the CDR3: TGTGCCAGCAGCCAAGATACGGGCTATGGCTACACCTTC. It specifies CASSQDTGYGYTF.

This clone was counted only a few times. The chain recombines TRBV12-2 with TRBJ2-3; whether TRBD2, the table's D call, matches the DNA was not checked. TRBV12-2 constitutes a pseudogene. The CDR3 runs to 15 residues. CDR3 protein: CASRSPDWNTDTQYF. The DNA of the CDR3 is TGTGCAAGTCGCTCCCCGGACTGGAACACAGATACGCAGTATTTT.